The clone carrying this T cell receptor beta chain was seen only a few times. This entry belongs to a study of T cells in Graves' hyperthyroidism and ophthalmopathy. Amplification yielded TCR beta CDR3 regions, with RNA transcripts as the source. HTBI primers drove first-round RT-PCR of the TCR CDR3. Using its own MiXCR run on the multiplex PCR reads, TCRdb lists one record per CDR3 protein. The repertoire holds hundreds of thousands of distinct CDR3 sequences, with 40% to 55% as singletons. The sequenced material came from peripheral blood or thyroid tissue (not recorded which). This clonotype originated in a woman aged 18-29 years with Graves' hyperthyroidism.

The CDR3 loop is CASSILARDNSPLHF. The CDR3 nucleotides are TGTGCCAGTAGTATTCTCGCCAGGGATAATTCACCCCTCCACTTT. The J gene is TRBJ1-6, the V gene TRBV19, with D perhaps TRBD1 (5 bases). Per germline, CDR1 LNHDA and CDR2 SQIVND (reference sequence). Between the trimmed V and J ends, which lost 3 bases and 5 bases, there was a span of 11 bases. CDR3 size: 15 residues.